Shown below are 15 T cell receptor beta chains from a single sample sequenced in a study of spatial heterogeneity in lung cancer. TCRdb ran MiXCR on the 5' RACE reads and lists one entry per CDR3 protein. Among roughly 70,000 distinct CDR3 sequences listed, about 14% were seen once. Regarding time point: sample taken at primary tumor resection. In each case, whole RNA from tumor, nontumor lung or frozen PBMC was sequenced unsorted. The sequencing here drew on PBMCs, taken at surgery. The receptors originated from a male donor with early-stage non-small cell lung cancer.

This clonotype was picked up a small number of times. This chain links TRBV9 with TRBJ2-1; 12 bases agree with TRBD2. Looked up from germline, CDR1 is SGDLS and CDR2 is YYNGEE. V trimming: 4 bases; J trimming: 4 bases; junction bases outside the gene matches: 12. CDR3 length: 18 residues. The CDR3 DNA is TGTGCCAGCAGCTCCCAACTTCTAGCGGGAGGGCCGTACAATGAGCAGTTCTTC. Translated: CASSSQLLAGGPYNEQFF.

The chain recombines TRBV20-1 with TRBJ1-6; TRBD1 matches 8 bases. Germline assignment: CDR1 DFQATT and CDR2 SNEGSKA (reference sequence). CDR3 length: 16 amino acids. The V segment lost 1 base and the J segment 9 bases; nucleotides outside the gene matches: 11. CDR3 loop: CSARVASTGVTSPLHF. The CDR3, as DNA: TGCAGTGCTAGAGTCGCGTCGACAGGGGTGACTTCACCCCTCCACTTT.

This clonotype showed up just a few times. The chain carries TRBV9 and TRBJ2-1; TRBD2 matches at 9 bases. From germline, CDR1 is SGDLS and CDR2 YYNGEE. The length of the CDR3 is 15 residues. V shed 1 base and J 6 bases; nucleotides not matched to a gene: 5. The CDR3 here is CASSVTGTSFNEQFF. The CDR3 DNA reads TGTGCCAGCAGCGTAACGGGGACTAGCTTCAATGAGCAGTTCTTC.

The chain employs TRBV6-2 or TRBV6-3 and TRBJ2-3; TRBD2 matches 10 bases. V gave up 6 bases and J gave up 4 bases; unmatched junction bases: 10. The CDR3 runs to 16 residues. Germline CDR1 and CDR2: MNHEY and SVGEGT. CDR3 sequence reads: CASSPKREGPPDTQYF. The CDR3 nucleotides read TGTGCCAGCAGCCCAAAGCGGGAGGGCCCCCCAGATACGCAGTATTTT.

The chain couples TRBV10-3 to TRBJ2-7, with TRBD2 identical over 15 bases. This CDR3 has 16 amino acids. In germline, CDR1 is ENHRY, CDR2 SYGVKD. V lost 2 bases, J lost 6 bases, and 5 bases stayed unmatched. The CDR3 reads CAISEGTSGRLGEQYF. CDR3 DNA: TGTGCCATCAGTGAGGGGACTAGCGGGAGGCTAGGCGAGCAGTACTTC.

Only a few counts were recorded for this clonotype. The chain uses TRBV10-2 and TRBJ1-1; D gene uncertain. The CDR3 spans 12 residues. Trimming stripped 2 bases from V and 7 bases from J, with 8 bases between. CDR1 and CDR2 (germline): WSHSY, SAAADI. In DNA form, the CDR3 reads TGCGCCAGCAGTGAGGGAGGTCGTGAAGCTTTCTTT. It codes for CASSEGGREAFF.

This clonotype was detected many times. This chain connects TRBV12-3 or TRBV12-4 to TRBJ1-3; D unresolved. The CDR3 length is 16 residues. The germline V and J ends were trimmed by 6 bases and 7 bases, with 22 bases remaining between them. The CDR3 loop reads CASSSFGLARINTIYF. In DNA, the CDR3 is TGTGCCAGCAGCTCATTCGGGCTTGCGCGGATCAACACCATATATTTT.

This clonotype has at least ten counts. CDR3: CASSLLGSQDTGELFF. DNA for the CDR3: TGCGCCAGCAGTCTCCTCGGGAGCCAGGACACCGGGGAGCTGTTTTTT. This rearrangement joins TRBV23-1 to TRBJ2-2; a possible D gene is TRBD2 (6 bases). TRBV23-1 is assigned to the ORF class and has an uncertain function. The germline V and J ends were trimmed by 4 bases and 3 bases, with 15 bases remaining between them. This CDR3 contains 16 residues.

This clonotype was recorded many times. The CDR3, as DNA: TGCGCCAGCAGCCAAGTCCCCGGGACTCTTGGGGCCAACGTCCTGACTTTC. This sequence encodes CASSQVPGTLGANVLTF. The V gene is TRBV4-1, the J gene TRBJ2-6; D perhaps matches TRBD2 (6 bases). Trimming cost V 1 base and J 3 bases, with 13 bases left between them. The CDR3 contains 17 residues. Germline assignment: CDR1 MGHRA and CDR2 YSYEKL.

V is TRBV19 and J is TRBJ2-1; TRBD1 aligns across 9 bases. Germline CDR1 and CDR2: LNHDA and SQIVND (reference sequence). V lost 3 bases to trimming and J lost 0 bases; unmatched junction nucleotides: 3. The CDR3 runs to 16 residues. CDR3 DNA: TGTGCCAGTAGTATCCCGGGACAGGGCTCCTACAATGAGCAGTTCTTC. It translates to CASSIPGQGSYNEQFF.

This CDR3 is CASSKTSGRTDTQYF. CDR3 nucleotides: TGTGCCAGCAGCAAAACTAGCGGGAGGACAGATACGCAGTATTTT. J is TRBJ2-3 and V is TRBV5-4; 12 bases match TRBD2. This CDR3 comprises 15 residues. V dropped 4 bases and J dropped 3; count of bases not matched to a gene: 3. Germline V gene sequence: CDR1 SGHNT, CDR2 YYREEE (reference sequence).

This clonotype was counted a few times. The chain links TRBV7-2 to TRBJ1-1; D uncertain. CDR1 and CDR2 (germline): SGHTA, FQGNSA. The CDR3 sequence is 15 residues long. V lost 2 bases, J lost 1 base, and 11 bases lay in between. The DNA of the CDR3 is TGTGCCAGCAGCTTACGTTTCGTGCCGAACACTGAAGCTTTCTTT. Amino acid sequence: CASSLRFVPNTEAFF.

The chain recombines TRBV7-2 with TRBJ1-1, with 11 bases lining up with TRBD1. Losses at the gene ends were 6 bases for V and 3 bases for J; bases not matched to a gene: 9. Germline CDR1 is SGHTA and CDR2 is FQGNSA. The CDR3 totals 16 residues. The CDR3 DNA reads TGTGCCAGCAGAAAATGGACAGGGGGCGCCGACACTGAAGCTTTCTTT. Translation: CASRKWTGGADTEAFF.

The table lists this clonotype with many counts. This sequence joins TRBV12-3 or TRBV12-4 and TRBJ1-1, with D perhaps matching TRBD1 (5 bases). V dropped 6 bases and J dropped 0 bases, with 23 bases sitting between them. The CDR3 is made up of 18 amino acids. The chain's CDR3 is CASSPRFLEGTLNTEAFF. As DNA, the CDR3 is TGTGCCAGCAGCCCTCGGTTCCTCGAGGGGACTTTGAACACTGAAGCTTTCTTT.

This clonotype has a handful of counts. The chain employs TRBV27 and TRBJ1-1, with TRBD1 as a possible D gene (6 bases). Germline lookup yields CDR1 MNHEY and CDR2 SMNVEV (reference sequence). The V end lost 0 bases, the J end lost 9 bases, and 11 bases lay between the germline ends. The CDR3 sequence is 13 residues long. This chain's CDR3 is CASSLSFGDKAFF. The CDR3 nucleotides read TGTGCCAGCAGTTTATCGTTTGGGGACAAAGCTTTCTTT.